This T cell receptor (beta chain) came from a study of control samples from healthy donors and cancer patients. Clones were sequenced by immunoSEQ multiplex PCR, and TCRdb holds only the in-frame ones, with some missing. Here the sample spans about 160,000 clones, approximately 96% being singletons. The germline V gene has CDR1 MNHEY and CDR2 SVGAGI. The length of the CDR3 is 14 residues. J was trimmed by 3 bases and V by 6 bases; bases with no gene match: 4. This chain links TRBV6-5 with TRBJ1-5; 8 bases match TRBD1. The origin of this receptor is a woman between 40 and 55 years old in good health. Source material: blood. The CDR3 here is CASRQTGDNQPQHF. The DNA of the CDR3 is TGTGCCAGCAGACAGACAGGGGACAATCAGCCCCAGCATTTT.